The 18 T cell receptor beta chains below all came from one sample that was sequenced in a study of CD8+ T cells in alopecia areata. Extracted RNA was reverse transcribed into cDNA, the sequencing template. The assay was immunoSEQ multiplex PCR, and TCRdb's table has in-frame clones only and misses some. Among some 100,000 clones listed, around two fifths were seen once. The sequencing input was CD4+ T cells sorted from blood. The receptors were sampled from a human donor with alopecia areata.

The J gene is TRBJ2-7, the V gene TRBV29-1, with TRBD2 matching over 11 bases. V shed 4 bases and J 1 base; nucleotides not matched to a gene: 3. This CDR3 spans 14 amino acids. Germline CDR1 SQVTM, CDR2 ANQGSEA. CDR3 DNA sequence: TGCAGCGTTGCGACTAGCGGGATTTCCTACGAGCAGTACTTC. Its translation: CSVATSGISYEQYF.

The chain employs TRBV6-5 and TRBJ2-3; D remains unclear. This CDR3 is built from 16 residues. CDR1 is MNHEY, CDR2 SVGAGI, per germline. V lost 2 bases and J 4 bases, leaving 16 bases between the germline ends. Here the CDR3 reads CASSYGRKPGADTQYF. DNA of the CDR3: TGTGCCAGCAGTTACGGCCGGAAGCCGGGCGCAGATACGCAGTATTTT.

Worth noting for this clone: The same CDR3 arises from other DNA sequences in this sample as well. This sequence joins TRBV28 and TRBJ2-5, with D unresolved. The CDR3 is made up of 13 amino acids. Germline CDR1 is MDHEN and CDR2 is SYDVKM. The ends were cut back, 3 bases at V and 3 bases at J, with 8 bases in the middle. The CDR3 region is CASSLGQEETQYF. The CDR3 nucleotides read TGTGCCAGCAGTTTGGGTCAGGAAGAGACCCAGTACTTC.

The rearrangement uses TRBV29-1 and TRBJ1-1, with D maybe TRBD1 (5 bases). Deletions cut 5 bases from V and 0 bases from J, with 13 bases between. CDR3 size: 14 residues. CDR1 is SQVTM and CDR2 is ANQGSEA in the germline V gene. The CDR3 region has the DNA TGCAGCGTTCGACAGTCTCTGTTGAACACTGAAGCTTTCTTT. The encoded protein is CSVRQSLLNTEAFF.

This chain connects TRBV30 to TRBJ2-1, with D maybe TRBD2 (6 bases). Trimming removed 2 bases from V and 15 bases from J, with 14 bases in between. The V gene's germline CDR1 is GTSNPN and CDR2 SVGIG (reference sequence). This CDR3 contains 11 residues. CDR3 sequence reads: CAWSRARELFF. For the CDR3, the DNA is TGTGCCTGGAGTCGGGCGCGGGAACTGTTCTTC.

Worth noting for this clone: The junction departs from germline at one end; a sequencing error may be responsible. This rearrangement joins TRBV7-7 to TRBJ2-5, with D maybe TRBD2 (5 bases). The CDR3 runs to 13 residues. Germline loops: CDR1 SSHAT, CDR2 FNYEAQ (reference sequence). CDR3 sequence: CASSSSLAETQYF. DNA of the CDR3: TGTGCTAGCAGCTCCAGCTTAGCGGAGACCCAGTACTTC.

Here the CDR3 DNA reads TGTGCCAGCAGCCAAGGCCTCATAGAGACCCAGTACTTC. Translating it yields CASSQGLIETQYF. The chain combines TRBV14 with TRBJ2-5; no reliable D call. This CDR3 comprises 13 residues. CDR1 and CDR2 (germline): SGHDN, FVKESK. Between the trimmed V and J ends, which lost 1 base and 4 bases, there was a span of 7 bases. The full variable domain, rest sourced from reference TRBV14 and TRBJ2-5, is EAGVTQFPSHSVIEKGQTVTLRCDPISGHDNLYWYRRVMGKEIKFLLHFVKESKQDESGMPNNRFLAERTGGTYSTLKVQPAELEDSGVYFCASSQGLIETQYFGPGTRLLVL.

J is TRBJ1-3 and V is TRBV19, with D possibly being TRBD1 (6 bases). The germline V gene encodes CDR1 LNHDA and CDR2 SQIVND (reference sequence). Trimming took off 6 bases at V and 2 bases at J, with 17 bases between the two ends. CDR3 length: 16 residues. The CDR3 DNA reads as TGTGCCAGTAGCGACAGGAGCGGAGTTGCTGGAAACACCATATATTTT. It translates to CASSDRSGVAGNTIYF.

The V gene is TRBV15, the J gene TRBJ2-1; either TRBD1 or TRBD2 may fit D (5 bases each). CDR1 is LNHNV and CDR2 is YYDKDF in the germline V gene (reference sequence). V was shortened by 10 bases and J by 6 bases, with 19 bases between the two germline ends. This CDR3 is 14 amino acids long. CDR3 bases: TGTGCCAGTGGACGAGGGGATTGGGGCAATGAGCAGTTCTTC. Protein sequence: CASGRGDWGNEQFF.

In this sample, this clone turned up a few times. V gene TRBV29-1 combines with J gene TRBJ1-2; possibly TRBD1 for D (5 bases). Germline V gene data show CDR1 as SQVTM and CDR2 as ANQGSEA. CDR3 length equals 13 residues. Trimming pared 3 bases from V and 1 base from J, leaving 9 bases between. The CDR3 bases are TGCAGCGTTGACGCGCAGGGTAACTATGGCTACACCTTC. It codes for CSVDAQGNYGYTF.

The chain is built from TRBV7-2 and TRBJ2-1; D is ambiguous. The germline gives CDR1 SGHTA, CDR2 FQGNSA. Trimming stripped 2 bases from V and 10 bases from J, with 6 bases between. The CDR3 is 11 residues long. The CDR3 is CASSLSLEQFF. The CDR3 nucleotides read TGTGCCAGCAGCTTAAGTCTGGAGCAGTTCTTC.

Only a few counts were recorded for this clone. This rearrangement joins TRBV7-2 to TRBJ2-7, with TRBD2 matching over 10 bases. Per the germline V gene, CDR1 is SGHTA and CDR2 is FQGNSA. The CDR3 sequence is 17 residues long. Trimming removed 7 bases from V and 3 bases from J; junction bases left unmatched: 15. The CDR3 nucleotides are TGTGCCAGCACTCCCCGGGAGGCTAGCGGGAGATGCTACGAGCAGTACTTC. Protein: CASTPREASGRCYEQYF.

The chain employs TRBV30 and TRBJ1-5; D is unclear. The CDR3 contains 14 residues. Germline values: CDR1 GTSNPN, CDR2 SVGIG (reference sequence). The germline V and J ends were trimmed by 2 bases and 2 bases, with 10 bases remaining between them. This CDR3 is CAWSKLRGNQPQHF. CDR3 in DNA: TGTGCCTGGAGTAAGTTGAGGGGCAATCAGCCCCAGCATTTT.

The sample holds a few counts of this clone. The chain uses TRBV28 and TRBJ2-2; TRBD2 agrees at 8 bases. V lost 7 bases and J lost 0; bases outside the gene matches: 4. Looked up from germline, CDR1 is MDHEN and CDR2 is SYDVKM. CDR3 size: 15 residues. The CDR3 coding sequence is TGTGCCAGCATCTTTAGCGGGGCGAACACCGGGGAGCTGTTTTTT. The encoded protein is CASIFSGANTGELFF. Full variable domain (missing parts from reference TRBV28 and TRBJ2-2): DVKVTQSSRYLVKRTGEKVFLECVQDMDHENMFWYRQDPGLGLRLIYFSYDVKMKEKGDIPEGYSVSREKKERFSLILESASTNQTSMYLCASIFSGANTGELFFGEGSRLTVL.

The CDR3 coding sequence is TGCGCCAGCAGCCAGATTGGCGGGAGAGGGAAAGAGCAGTTCTTC. Amino acid sequence: CASSQIGGRGKEQFF. The chain carries TRBV4-1 and TRBJ2-1, with 7 bases fitting TRBD2. V lost 3 bases and J lost 10; bases outside the gene matches: 12. The CDR3 consists of 15 residues. The germline V gene has CDR1 MGHRA and CDR2 YSYEKL.

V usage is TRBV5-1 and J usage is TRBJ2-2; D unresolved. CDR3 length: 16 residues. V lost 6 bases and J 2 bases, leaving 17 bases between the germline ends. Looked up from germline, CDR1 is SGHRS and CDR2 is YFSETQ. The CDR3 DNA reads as TGCGCCAGCACCCCCCCTGGCATTCCTAACACCGGGGAGCTGTTTTTT. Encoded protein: CASTPPGIPNTGELFF.

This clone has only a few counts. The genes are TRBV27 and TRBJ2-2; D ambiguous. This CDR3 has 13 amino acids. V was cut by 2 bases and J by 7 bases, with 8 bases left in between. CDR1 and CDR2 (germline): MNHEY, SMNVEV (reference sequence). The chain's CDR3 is CASSLTVVGELFF. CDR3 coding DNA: TGTGCCAGCAGTTTAACGGTGGTCGGGGAGCTGTTTTTT.

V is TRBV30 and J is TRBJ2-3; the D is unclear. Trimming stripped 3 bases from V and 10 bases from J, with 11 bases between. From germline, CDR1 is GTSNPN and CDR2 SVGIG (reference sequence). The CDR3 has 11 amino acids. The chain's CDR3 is CAWRRSGPQYF. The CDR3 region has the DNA TGTGCCTGGAGGAGGTCCGGCCCGCAGTATTTT. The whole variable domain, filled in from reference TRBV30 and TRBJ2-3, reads SQTIHQWPATLVQPVGSPLSLECTVEGTSNPNLYWYRQAAGRGLQLLFYSVGIGQISSEVPQNLSASRPQDRQFILSSKKLLLSDSGFYLCAWRRSGPQYFGPGTRLTVL.